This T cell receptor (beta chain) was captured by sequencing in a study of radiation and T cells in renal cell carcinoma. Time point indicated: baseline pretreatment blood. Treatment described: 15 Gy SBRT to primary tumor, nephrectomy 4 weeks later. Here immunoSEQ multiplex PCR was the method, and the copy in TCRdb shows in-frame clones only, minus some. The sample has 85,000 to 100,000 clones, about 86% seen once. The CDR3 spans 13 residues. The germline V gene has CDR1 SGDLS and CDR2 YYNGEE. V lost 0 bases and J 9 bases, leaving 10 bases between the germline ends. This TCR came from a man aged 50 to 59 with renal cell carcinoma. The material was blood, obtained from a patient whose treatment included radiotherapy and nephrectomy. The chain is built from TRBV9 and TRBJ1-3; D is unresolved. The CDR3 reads CASSVGTSSTIYF. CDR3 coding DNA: TGTGCCAGCAGCGTAGGTACGAGTAGCACCATATATTTT.